These T cell receptor beta chains were read from a single sample in a study of T-cell memory formation after mild COVID-19. One entry per CDR3 protein, called by TCRdb with MiXCR from the 5' RACE reads. Of tens of thousands of distinct CDR3 sequences detected, 12% appear once; the ten largest clones hold approximately 25%. Source material: PBMCs or a T cell subset sorted from them (not recorded which). Source of these receptors: a man aged 18 to 29 who had mild COVID-19 (a few samples of this study predate the infection). Cell type and time point are not known. Both conserved end residues are part of each CDR3. D genes are given only for firm matches. Where a row states a size, it is once, few, many or the class of an expanded clone; other rows omit it.

J,length,D,V,size,DNA,CDR3
TRBJ1-2,15,-,TRBV5-1,few,TGCGCCAGCAGCTTGGGGGGCAACGACCCCTATGGCTACACCTTC,CASSLGGNDPYGYTF
TRBJ2-7,14,TRBD1,TRBV6-5,many,TGTGCCAGCAGTGCCGGGACAGGGAGGTACGAGCAGTACTTC,CASSAGTGRYEQYF
TRBJ2-7,11,TRBD1,TRBV20-1,many,TGCAGTGCACAGGGGGATGACGAGCAGTACTTC,CSAQGDDEQYF
TRBJ2-2,15,-,TRBV11-3,-,TGTGCCAGCAGCCCGAGGACGGGGAGCACCGGGGAGCTGTTTTTT,CASSPRTGSTGELFF
TRBJ2-3,13,-,TRBV6-5,-,TGTGCCAGCAGAGTTGGCCTCACGGATACGCAGTATTTT,CASRVGLTDTQYF
TRBJ1-5,20,TRBD1,TRBV7-2,few,TGTGCCAGCAGCACGGGACAGGGGCCCGAAGTGCCTCATAGCAATCAGCCCCAGCATTTT,CASSTGQGPEVPHSNQPQHF
TRBJ2-5,15,TRBD1,TRBV5-4,-,TGTGCCAGCAGCTCCGGGACAGTACGGAAAGAGACCCAGTACTTC,CASSSGTVRKETQYF
TRBJ2-3,16,TRBD1,TRBV6-5,-,TGTGCCAGCAGTTACGGAGTAGACAGGGACACAGATACGCAGTATTTT,CASSYGVDRDTDTQYF
TRBJ1-1,14,-,TRBV10-3,-,TGTGCCGGCCGGGAGCGTCACGATCGAGTTGAAGCTTTCTTT,CAGRERHDRVEAFF
TRBJ2-7,15,-,TRBV4-1,-,TGCGCCAGCAGCCAGAGAGGAGGGGCCACCTACGAGCAGTACTTC,CASSQRGGATYEQYF
TRBJ2-5,13,-,TRBV5-6,few,TGTGCCAGCAGCTTGGAATTCGGGGAGACCCAGTACTTC,CASSLEFGETQYF
TRBJ2-1,14,TRBD2,TRBV5-1,many,TGCGCCAGCAGCTTCCTAGCGGGAGATATAGAGCAGTTCTTC,CASSFLAGDIEQFF
TRBJ1-1,14,-,TRBV6-5,many,TGTGCCAGCACCCCAAACTTAGGGGGCACTGAAGCTTTCTTT,CASTPNLGGTEAFF
TRBJ1-5,14,-,TRBV4-1,few,TGCGCCAGCAGCCACACAGGGAAGAATCAGCCCCAGCATTTT,CASSHTGKNQPQHF
TRBJ1-1,14,-,TRBV20-1,few,TGCAGTGCTAGAAGGGATCCAGCGAACACTGAAGCTTTCTTT,CSARRDPANTEAFF
TRBJ2-7,14,TRBD1,TRBV2,-,TGTGCCAGCAATTTCCAGGGGGCGTCGCTCGAGCAGTACTTC,CASNFQGASLEQYF
TRBJ2-3,15,-,TRBV3-1,many,TGTGCCAGCAGCCAAGAGTCGGCTAGCACAGATACGCAGTATTTT,CASSQESASTDTQYF
TRBJ2-7,14,TRBD2,TRBV6-2/TRBV6-3,-,TGTGCCAGCAAGCTAGCGGGGGAGACCTACGAGCAGTACTTC,CASKLAGETYEQYF
TRBJ1-1,14,TRBD1,TRBV11-2,-,TGTGCCAGCACCAGGACAGGGGTTAACACTGAAGCTTTCTTT,CASTRTGVNTEAFF
TRBJ2-2,13,-,TRBV27,few,TGTGCCAGCAGTCTCGAGTGGACCGGGGAGCTGTTTTTT,CASSLEWTGELFF
TRBJ1-5,16,TRBD1,TRBV18,few,TGTGCCAGCTCATATTATGGGACAGCTAGCAATCAGCCCCAGCATTTT,CASSYYGTASNQPQHF
TRBJ1-4,16,TRBD1,TRBV4-3,few,TGCGCCAGCAGCCAAACCGGTGAGGGGGCATTTGAAAAACTGTTTTTT,CASSQTGEGAFEKLFF
TRBJ2-1,14,-,TRBV20-1,few,TGCAGTGCTAAACCCCTTCGCCCCTACAATGAGCAGTTCTTC,CSAKPLRPYNEQFF
TRBJ2-6,16,-,TRBV6-6,few,TGTGCCAGCAGTTACTCGGGGGACTCTGGGGCCAACGTCCTGACTTTC,CASSYSGDSGANVLTF
TRBJ1-1,11,-,TRBV10-3,-,TGTGCCATCAGTGAAAGGAGTGAAGCTTTCTTT,CAISERSEAFF
TRBJ2-4,21,TRBD2,TRBV4-3,many,TGCGCCAGCAGCCAATTCAGGGGCGAACGGGGGGGAACCCTAGCCAAAAACATTCAGTACTTC,CASSQFRGERGGTLAKNIQYF
TRBJ2-3,15,-,TRBV6-5,many,TGTGCCAGCAGTTACTCGTTGGGCCGCACAGATACGCAGTATTTT,CASSYSLGRTDTQYF
TRBJ2-7,14,-,TRBV11-2,few,TGTGCCAGCAGCTTTCCAGGGGTGAATCGCGAGCAGTACTTC,CASSFPGVNREQYF
TRBJ2-3,15,TRBD2,TRBV6-1,-,TGTGCCAGCAGATTGACTAGCGGGGGGCCAGATACGCAGTATTTT,CASRLTSGGPDTQYF
TRBJ2-2,15,TRBD2,TRBV20-1,-,TGCAGTGCTAGGATCCACGGGGGGGGGACCGGGGAGCTGTTTTTT,CSARIHGGGTGELFF
TRBJ1-5,12,-,TRBV12-3/TRBV12-4,-,TGTGCCAGCACCGCCGGCTGGTCGCCCCAGCATTTT,CASTAGWSPQHF
TRBJ2-7,15,-,TRBV5-1,few,TGCGCCAGCAGCTTGGCCATACTGACGGACTACGAGCAGTACTTC,CASSLAILTDYEQYF
TRBJ2-7,14,TRBD1,TRBV20-1,many,TGCAGTGCTAGAGAGCGGGACAGGGCCTCGAAGCAGTACTTC,CSARERDRASKQYF
TRBJ2-3,15,-,TRBV7-3,-,TGTGCCAGCAGCCCTAACGCGGGGGCTGGGGATACGCAGTATTTT,CASSPNAGAGDTQYF
TRBJ2-7,14,-,TRBV4-3,many,TGCGCCAGCAGCCAAGCCGGGGGCTCCTACGAGCAGTACTTC,CASSQAGGSYEQYF
TRBJ2-5,14,TRBD2,TRBV12-3/TRBV12-4,few,TGTGCCAGCAGTTTTAGCGGGGTGGCGGAGACCCAGTACTTC,CASSFSGVAETQYF
TRBJ2-2,15,-,TRBV7-2,few,TGTGCCAGCAGCTTAGGAGGTGGGACCACCGGGGAGCTGTTTTTT,CASSLGGGTTGELFF
TRBJ2-7,12,-,TRBV5-6,-,TGTGCCAGCAGCCCTCGAGGGCTAAGGCAGTACTTC,CASSPRGLRQYF
TRBJ1-5,15,-,TRBV7-6,once,TGTGCCAGCAGCTTACAAAGCGGGTTCAATCAGCCCCAGCATTTT,CASSLQSGFNQPQHF
TRBJ2-1,16,-,TRBV4-1,few,TGCGCCAGCAGCCAAGCCCTGGGGGGGGGCACGAATGAGCAGTTCTTC,CASSQALGGGTNEQFF
TRBJ1-1,15,-,TRBV14,medium-sized,TGTGCCAGCAGCCGGGGAGGGGCTTTGAACACTGAAGCTTTCTTT,CASSRGGALNTEAFF
TRBJ2-1,15,-,TRBV5-1,-,TGCGCCAGCAGCTTGGCGGTCCTCGGGGACAATGAGCAGTTCTTC,CASSLAVLGDNEQFF
TRBJ2-4,17,TRBD1,TRBV7-2,many,TGTGCCAGCAGCTGGATAAGGACAGGTCTAGCCAAAAACATTCAGTACTTC,CASSWIRTGLAKNIQYF
TRBJ2-1,14,-,TRBV7-2,-,TGTGCCAGCACCAAAGGGGGCTCCTACAATGAGCAGTTCTTC,CASTKGGSYNEQFF
TRBJ2-4,15,TRBD2,TRBV7-2,few,TGTGCCAGCAGCTTTAGCGGGGGGGCCCAAAACATTCAGTACTTC,CASSFSGGAQNIQYF
TRBJ2-4,14,TRBD1,TRBV28,few,TGTGCCAGCAGTTTCCGGGACAGGGTTAACATTCAGTACTTC,CASSFRDRVNIQYF
TRBJ1-4,15,-,TRBV10-3,few,TGTGCCATCAGTGAGTCGACACGGAGTAATGAAAAACTGTTTTTT,CAISESTRSNEKLFF
TRBJ1-1,15,-,TRBV5-6,-,TGTGCCAGCAGCGCTGGCAGGGGTCTTAACACTGAAGCTTTCTTT,CASSAGRGLNTEAFF